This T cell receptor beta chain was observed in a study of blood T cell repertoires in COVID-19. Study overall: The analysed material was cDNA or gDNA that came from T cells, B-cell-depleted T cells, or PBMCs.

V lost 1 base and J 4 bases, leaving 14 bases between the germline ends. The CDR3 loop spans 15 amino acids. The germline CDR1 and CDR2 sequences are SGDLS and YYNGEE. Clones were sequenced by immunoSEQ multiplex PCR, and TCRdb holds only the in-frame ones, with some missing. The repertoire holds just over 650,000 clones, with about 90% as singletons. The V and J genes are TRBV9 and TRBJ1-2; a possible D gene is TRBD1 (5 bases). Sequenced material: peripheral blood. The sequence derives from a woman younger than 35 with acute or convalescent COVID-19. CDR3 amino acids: CASSVTSGGSYGYTF. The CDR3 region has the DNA TGTGCCAGCAGCGTAACCTCGGGGGGGAGCTATGGCTACACCTTC.